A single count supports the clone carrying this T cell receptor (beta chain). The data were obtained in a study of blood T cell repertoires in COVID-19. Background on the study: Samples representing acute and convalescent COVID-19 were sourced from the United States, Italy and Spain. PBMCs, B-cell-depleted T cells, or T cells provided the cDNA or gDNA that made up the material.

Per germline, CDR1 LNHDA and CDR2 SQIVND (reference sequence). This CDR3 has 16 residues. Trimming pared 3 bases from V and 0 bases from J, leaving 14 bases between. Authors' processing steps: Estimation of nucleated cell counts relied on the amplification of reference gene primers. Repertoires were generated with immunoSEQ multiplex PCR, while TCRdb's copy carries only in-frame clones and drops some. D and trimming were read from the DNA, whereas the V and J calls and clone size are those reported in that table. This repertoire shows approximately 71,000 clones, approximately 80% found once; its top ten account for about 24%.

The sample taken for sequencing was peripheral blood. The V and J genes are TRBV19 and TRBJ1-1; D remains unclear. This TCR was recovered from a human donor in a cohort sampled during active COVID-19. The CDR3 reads CASSIGGRLVNTEAFF. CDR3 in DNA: TGTGCCAGTAGTATTGGAGGGAGACTTGTGAACACTGAAGCTTTCTTT.